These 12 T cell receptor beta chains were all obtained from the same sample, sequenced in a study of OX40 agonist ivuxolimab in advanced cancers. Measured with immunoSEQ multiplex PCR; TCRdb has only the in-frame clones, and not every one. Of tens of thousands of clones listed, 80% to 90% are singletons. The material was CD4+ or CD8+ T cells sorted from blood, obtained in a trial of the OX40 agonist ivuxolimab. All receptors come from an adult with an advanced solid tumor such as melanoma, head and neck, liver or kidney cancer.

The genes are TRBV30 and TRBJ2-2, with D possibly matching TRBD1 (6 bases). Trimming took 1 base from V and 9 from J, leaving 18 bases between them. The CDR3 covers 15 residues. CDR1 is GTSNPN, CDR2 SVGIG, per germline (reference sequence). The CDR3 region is CAWSARGTRMWELFF. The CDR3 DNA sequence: TGTGCCTGGAGTGCGAGGGGGACCCGGATGTGGGAGCTGTTTTTT. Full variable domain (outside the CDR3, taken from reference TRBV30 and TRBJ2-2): SQTIHQWPATLVQPVGSPLSLECTVEGTSNPNLYWYRQAAGRGLQLLFYSVGIGQISSEVPQNLSASRPQDRQFILSSKKLLLSDSGFYLCAWSARGTRMWELFFGEGSRLTVL.

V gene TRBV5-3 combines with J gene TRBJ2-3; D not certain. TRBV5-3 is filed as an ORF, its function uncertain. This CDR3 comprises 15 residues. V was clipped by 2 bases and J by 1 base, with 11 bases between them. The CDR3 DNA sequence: TGTGCCAGAAGCTTTGTTCTGGTAGGCACAGATACGCAGTATTTT. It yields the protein CARSFVLVGTDTQYF.

CDR3 sequence reads: CASSDPSGGAPTYNEQFF. The CDR3 DNA sequence: TGTGCCAGCAGTGACCCTAGCGGGGGGGCCCCTACTTACAATGAGCAGTTCTTC. The chain recombines TRBV2 with TRBJ2-1; 12 positions agree with TRBD2. The germline CDR1 and CDR2 sequences are SNHLY and FYNNEI. The CDR3 loop spans 18 amino acids. J gave up 4 bases and V 3 bases, and 10 bases lay outside the gene matches.

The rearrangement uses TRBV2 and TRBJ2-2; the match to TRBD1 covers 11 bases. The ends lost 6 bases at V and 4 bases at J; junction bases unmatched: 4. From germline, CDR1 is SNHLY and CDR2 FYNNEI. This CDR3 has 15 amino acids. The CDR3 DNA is TGTGCCAGCAGAACCGGGACAGGGGGCACCGGGGAGCTGTTTTTT. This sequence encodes CASRTGTGGTGELFF.

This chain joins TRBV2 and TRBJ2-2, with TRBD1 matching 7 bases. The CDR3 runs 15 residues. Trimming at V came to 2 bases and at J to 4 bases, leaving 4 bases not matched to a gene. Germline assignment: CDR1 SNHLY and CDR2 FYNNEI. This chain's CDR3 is CASSETSGGTGELFF. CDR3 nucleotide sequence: TGTGCCAGCAGTGAAACGTCAGGGGGCACCGGGGAGCTGTTTTTT.

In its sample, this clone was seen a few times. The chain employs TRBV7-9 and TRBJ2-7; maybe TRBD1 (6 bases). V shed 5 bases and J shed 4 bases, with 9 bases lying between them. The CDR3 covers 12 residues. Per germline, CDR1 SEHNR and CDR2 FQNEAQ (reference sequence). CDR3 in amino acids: CASSVQGYEQYF. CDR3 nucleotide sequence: TGTGCCAGCAGCGTGCAGGGGTACGAGCAGTACTTC.

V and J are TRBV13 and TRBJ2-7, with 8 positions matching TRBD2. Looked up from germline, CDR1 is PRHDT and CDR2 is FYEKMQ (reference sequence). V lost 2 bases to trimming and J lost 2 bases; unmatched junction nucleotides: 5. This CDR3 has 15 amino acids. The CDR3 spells CASSLRGRRTYEQYF. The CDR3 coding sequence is TGTGCCAGCAGCTTACGCGGGAGGCGCACCTACGAGCAGTACTTC. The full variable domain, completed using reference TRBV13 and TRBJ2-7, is AAGVIQSPRHLIKEKRETATLKCYPIPRHDTVYWYQQGPGQDPQFLISFYEKMQSDKGSIPDRFSAQQFSDYHSELNMSSLELGDSALYFCASSLRGRRTYEQYFGPGTRLTVT.

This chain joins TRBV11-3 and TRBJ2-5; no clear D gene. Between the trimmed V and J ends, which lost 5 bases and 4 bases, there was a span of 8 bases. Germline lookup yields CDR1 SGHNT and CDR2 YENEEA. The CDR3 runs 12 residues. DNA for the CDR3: TGTGCCAGCAGCCACTCGGGAGAGACCCAGTACTTC. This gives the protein CASSHSGETQYF.

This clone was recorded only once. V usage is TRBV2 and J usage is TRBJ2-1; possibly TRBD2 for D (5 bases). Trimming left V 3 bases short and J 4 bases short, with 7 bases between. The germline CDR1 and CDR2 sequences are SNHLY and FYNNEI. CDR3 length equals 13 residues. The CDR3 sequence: CASSEDLYNEQFF. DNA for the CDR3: TGTGCCAGCAGTGAGGACTTATACAATGAGCAGTTCTTC.

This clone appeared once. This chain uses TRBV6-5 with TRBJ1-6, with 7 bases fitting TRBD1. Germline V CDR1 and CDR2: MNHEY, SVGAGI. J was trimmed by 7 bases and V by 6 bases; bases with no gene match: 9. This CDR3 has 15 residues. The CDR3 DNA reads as TGTGCCAGCAGACTACAGGGGTTCGGAAATTCACCCCTCCACTTT. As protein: CASRLQGFGNSPLHF.

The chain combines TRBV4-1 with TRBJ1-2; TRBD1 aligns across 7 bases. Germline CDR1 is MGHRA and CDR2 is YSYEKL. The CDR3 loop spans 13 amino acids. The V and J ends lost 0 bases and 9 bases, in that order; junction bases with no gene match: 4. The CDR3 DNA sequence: TGCGCCAGCAGCCAAGAAACAGGGGTTAGCTACACCTTC. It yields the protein CASSQETGVSYTF.

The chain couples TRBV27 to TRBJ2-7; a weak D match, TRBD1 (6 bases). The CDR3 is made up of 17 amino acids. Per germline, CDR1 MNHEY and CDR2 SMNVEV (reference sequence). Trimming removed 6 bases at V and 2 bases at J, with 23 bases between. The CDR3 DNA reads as TGTGCCAGCAGCCAGTGGGGGCCCGGATCAACCCCCTACGAGCAGTACTTC. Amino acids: CASSQWGPGSTPYEQYF.